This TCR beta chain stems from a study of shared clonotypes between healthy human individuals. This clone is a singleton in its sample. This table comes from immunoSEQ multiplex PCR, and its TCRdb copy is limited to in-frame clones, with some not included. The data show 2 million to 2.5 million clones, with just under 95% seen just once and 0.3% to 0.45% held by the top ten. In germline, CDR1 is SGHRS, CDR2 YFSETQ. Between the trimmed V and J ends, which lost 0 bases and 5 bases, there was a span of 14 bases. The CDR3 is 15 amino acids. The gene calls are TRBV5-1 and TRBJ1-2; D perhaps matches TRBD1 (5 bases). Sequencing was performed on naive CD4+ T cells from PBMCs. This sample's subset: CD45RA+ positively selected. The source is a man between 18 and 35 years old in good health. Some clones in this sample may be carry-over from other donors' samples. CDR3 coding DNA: TGCGCCAGCAGCTTGGTGAGGGGCGCAGAATATGGCTACACCTTC. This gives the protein CASSLVRGAEYGYTF.